These T cell receptor beta chains were read from a single sample in a study of blood T cell repertoires in COVID-19. Profiled with immunoSEQ multiplex PCR; TCRdb holds only in-frame clones, not every one. The sample shows 210,000 or so clones, roughly 90% of them seen only once. Sequenced input: PBMCs or T cells enriched from blood (not recorded which). Source of these receptors: a woman aged 45 to 65 in a cohort exposed to, infected with or recovered from COVID-19 (not recorded which). CDR3s include the opening cysteine and the closing phenylalanine or tryptophan. Fields, in order: CDR3 protein, J gene, V gene.

CDR3: CASSLVAGSGNTIYF
J: TRBJ1-3
V: TRBV7-2

CDR3: CASSNTRGTGQETQYF
J: TRBJ2-5
V: TRBV5-4

CDR3: CASSMGDRASRWQPQHF
J: TRBJ1-5
V: TRBV19

CDR3: CASSLVGTGYYEQYF
J: TRBJ2-7
V: TRBV5-5

CDR3: CASSLAGTGGQPQHF
J: TRBJ1-5
V: TRBV7-2

CDR3: CASRQEIDQPQHF
J: TRBJ1-5
V: TRBV6-5

CDR3: CASSPRTGRRQETQYF
J: TRBJ2-5
V: TRBV3-1/TRBV3-2

CDR3: CASSFREGGTYEAFF
J: TRBJ1-1
V: TRBV27

CDR3: CASSRVKNEKLFF
J: TRBJ1-4
V: TRBV14

CDR3: CASSLVGGQGYEQYF
J: TRBJ2-7
V: TRBV5-1

CDR3: CASSAGYEQFF
J: TRBJ2-1
V: TRBV2

CDR3: CSVDQVYYGYTF
J: TRBJ1-2
V: TRBV29-1

CDR3: CASNLGGQGSGPQHF
J: TRBJ1-5
V: TRBV28

CDR3: CASSWLKTEAFF
J: TRBJ1-1
V: TRBV28

CDR3: CATSPLGARDEKLFF
J: TRBJ1-4
V: TRBV15

CDR3: CASSPDRGRAYGYTF
J: TRBJ1-2
V: TRBV3-1/TRBV3-2

CDR3: CASSKQGNTEAFF
J: TRBJ1-1
V: TRBV7-9

CDR3: CSPSQANDYTF
J: TRBJ1-2
V: TRBV20-1

CDR3: CASSPDGGENTIYF
J: TRBJ1-3
V: TRBV5-1

CDR3: CASSLQGVGQPQHF
J: TRBJ1-5
V: TRBV5-1

CDR3: CASKTGDLNTGELFF
J: TRBJ2-2
V: TRBV27

CDR3: CASSSDGGKEKLFF
J: TRBJ1-4
V: TRBV28

CDR3: CASSEPRDISGELFF
J: TRBJ2-2
V: TRBV25-1

CDR3: CASRRQSSGNTIYF
J: TRBJ1-3
V: TRBV6-5

CDR3: CASSTSHWGGADGYTF
J: TRBJ1-2
V: TRBV9

CDR3: CASSQARGETQYF
J: TRBJ2-5
V: TRBV27

CDR3: CASSLGQGGSPLHF
J: TRBJ1-6
V: TRBV7-9

CDR3: CASSLWVEGTEQFF
J: TRBJ2-1
V: TRBV5-5

CDR3: CASSQGPYRTGMDYGYTF
J: TRBJ1-2
V: TRBV4-2

CDR3: CASSGGAGSGETQYF
J: TRBJ2-5
V: TRBV5-4

CDR3: CASSSAGRRHNEQFF
J: TRBJ2-1
V: TRBV5-8

CDR3: CASSPRQKTDTQYF
J: TRBJ2-3
V: TRBV5-4

CDR3: CASQTTAWNDYGYTF
J: TRBJ1-2
V: TRBV7-9

CDR3: CASSVAGLAGGTGQETQYF
J: TRBJ2-5
V: TRBV9

CDR3: CASSYTEGARGYTF
J: TRBJ1-2
V: TRBV6-2/TRBV6-3

CDR3: CASSPQRGQGSETQYF
J: TRBJ2-5
V: TRBV7-2

CDR3: CASSPQGFNQPQHF
J: TRBJ1-5
V: TRBV5-1

CDR3: CASSWDSNTEAFF
J: TRBJ1-1
V: TRBV5-4

CDR3: CASSLGPSPNNEQFF
J: TRBJ2-1
V: TRBV7-3

CDR3: CAISAQMGGAWETQYF
J: TRBJ2-5
V: TRBV10-3